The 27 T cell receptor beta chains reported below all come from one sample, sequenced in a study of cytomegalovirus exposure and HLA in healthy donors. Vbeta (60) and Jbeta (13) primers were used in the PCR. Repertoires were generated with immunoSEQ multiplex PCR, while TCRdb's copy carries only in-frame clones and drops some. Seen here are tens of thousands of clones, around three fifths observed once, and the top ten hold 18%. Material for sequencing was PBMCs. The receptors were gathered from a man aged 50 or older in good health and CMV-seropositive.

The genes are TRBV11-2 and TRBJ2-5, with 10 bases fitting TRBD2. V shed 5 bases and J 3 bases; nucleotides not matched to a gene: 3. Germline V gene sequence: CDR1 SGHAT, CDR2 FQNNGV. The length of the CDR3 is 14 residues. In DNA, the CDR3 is TGTGCCAGCAGCCTTAGCGGGGGGAAAGAGACCCAGTACTTC. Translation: CASSLSGGKETQYF. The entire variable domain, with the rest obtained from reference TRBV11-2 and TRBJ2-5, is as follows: EAGVAQSPRYKIIEKRQSVAFWCNPISGHATLYWYQQILGQGPKLLIQFQNNGVVDDSQLPKDRFSAERLKGVDSTLKIQPAKLEDSAVYLCASSLSGGKETQYFGPGTRLLVL.

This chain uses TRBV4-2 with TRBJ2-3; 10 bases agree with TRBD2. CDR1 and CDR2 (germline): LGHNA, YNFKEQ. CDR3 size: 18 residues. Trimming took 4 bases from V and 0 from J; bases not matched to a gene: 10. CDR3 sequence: CASSLQGTSETSTDTQYF. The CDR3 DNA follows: TGTGCCAGCAGCCTGCAAGGGACTAGCGAAACTAGCACAGATACGCAGTATTTT.

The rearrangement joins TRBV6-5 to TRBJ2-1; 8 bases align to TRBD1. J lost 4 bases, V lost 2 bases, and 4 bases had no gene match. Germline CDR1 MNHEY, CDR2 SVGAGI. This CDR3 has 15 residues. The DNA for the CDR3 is TGTGCCAGCAGTTACGGAGACAGGGGTTACAATGAGCAGTTCTTC. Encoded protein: CASSYGDRGYNEQFF.

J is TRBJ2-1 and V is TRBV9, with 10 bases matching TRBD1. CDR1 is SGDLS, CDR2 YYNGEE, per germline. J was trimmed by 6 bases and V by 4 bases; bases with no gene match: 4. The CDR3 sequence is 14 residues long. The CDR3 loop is CASSRGQGSNEQFF. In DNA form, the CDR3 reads TGTGCCAGCAGCAGGGGACAGGGGAGCAATGAGCAGTTCTTC.

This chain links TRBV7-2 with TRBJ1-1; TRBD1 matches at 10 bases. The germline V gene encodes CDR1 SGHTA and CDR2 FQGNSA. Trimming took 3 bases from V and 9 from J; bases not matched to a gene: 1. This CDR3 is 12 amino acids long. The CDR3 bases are TGTGCCAGCAGCTTTGACAGGGGGCAAGCTTTCTTT. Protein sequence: CASSFDRGQAFF.

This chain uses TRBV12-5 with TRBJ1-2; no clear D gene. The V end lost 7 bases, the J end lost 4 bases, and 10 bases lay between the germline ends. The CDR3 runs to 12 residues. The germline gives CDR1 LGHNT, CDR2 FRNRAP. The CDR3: CASAMGVYGYTF. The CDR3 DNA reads TGTGCTAGTGCCATGGGAGTCTATGGCTACACCTTC.

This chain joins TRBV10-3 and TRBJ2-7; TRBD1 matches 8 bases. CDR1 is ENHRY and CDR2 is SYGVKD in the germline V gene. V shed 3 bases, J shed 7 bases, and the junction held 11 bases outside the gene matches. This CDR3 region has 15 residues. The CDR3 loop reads CAISDEGRGQREQYF. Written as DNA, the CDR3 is TGTGCCATCAGTGACGAGGGCAGGGGGCAACGGGAGCAGTACTTC.

CDR3 amino acids: CAISGDRAQETQYF. The CDR3 DNA reads TGTGCCATCAGTGGGGACAGGGCCCAAGAGACCCAGTACTTC. The rearrangement links TRBV10-3 to TRBJ2-5; 9 nucleotides match TRBD1. The CDR3 covers 14 residues. The trim removed 4 bases at V and 1 base at J, leaving 1 base unmatched. Germline V gene data show CDR1 as ENHRY and CDR2 as SYGVKD.

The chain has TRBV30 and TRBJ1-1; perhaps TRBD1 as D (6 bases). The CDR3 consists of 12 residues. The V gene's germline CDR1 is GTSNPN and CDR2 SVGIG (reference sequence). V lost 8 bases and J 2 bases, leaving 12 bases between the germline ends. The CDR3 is CAGGRVNTEAFF. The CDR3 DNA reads TGTGCCGGGGGCAGGGTCAACACTGAAGCTTTCTTT.

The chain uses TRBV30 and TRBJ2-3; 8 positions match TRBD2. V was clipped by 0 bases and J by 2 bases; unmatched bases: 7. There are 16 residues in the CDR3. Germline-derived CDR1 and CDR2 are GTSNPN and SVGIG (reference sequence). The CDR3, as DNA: TGTGCCTGGAGTGTACTTAGCGGGACCTTCACAGATACGCAGTATTTT. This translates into CAWSVLSGTFTDTQYF.

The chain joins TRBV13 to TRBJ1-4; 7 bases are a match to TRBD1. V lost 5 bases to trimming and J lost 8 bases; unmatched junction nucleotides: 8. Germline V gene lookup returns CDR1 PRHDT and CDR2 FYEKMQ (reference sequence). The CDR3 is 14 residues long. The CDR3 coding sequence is TGTGCCAGCAGCCAAAGACAGGGTTGGGAAAAACTGTTTTTT. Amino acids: CASSQRQGWEKLFF. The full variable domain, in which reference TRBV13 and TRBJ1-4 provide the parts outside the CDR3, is AAGVIQSPRHLIKEKRETATLKCYPIPRHDTVYWYQQGPGQDPQFLISFYEKMQSDKGSIPDRFSAQQFSDYHSELNMSSLELGDSALYFCASSQRQGWEKLFFGSGTQLSVL.

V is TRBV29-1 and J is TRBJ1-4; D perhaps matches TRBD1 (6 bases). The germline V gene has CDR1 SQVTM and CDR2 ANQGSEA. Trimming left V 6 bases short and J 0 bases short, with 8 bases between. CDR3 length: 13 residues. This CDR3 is CSVRQATNEKLFF. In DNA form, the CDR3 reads TGCAGCGTACGACAGGCAACTAATGAAAAACTGTTTTTT.

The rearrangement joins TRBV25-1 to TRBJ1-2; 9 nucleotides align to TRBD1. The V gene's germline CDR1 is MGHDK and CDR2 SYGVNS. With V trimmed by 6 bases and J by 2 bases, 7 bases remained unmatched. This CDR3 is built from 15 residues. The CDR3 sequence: CASSKVTGGNYGYTF. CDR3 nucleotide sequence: TGTGCCAGCAGCAAAGTGACAGGGGGGAACTATGGCTACACCTTC.

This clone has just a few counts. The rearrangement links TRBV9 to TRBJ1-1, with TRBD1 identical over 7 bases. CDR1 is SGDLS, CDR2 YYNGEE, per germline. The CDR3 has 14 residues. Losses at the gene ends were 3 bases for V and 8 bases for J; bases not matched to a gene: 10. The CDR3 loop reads CASSGWDSNIEAFF. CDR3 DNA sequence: TGTGCCAGCAGCGGTTGGGACAGCAATATAGAAGCTTTCTTT.

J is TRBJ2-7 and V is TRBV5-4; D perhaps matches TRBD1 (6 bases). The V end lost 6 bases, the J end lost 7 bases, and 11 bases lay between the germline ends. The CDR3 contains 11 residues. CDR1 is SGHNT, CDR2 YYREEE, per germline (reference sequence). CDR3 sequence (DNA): TGTGCCAGCAAAGGGGGAACAGAGCAGTACTTC. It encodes CASKGGTEQYF.

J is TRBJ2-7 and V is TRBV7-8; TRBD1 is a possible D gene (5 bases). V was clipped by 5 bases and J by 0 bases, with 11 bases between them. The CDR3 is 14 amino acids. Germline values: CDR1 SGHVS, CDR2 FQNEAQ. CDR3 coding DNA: TGTGCCAGCAGCCCCCGGACACTCTCCTACGAGCAGTACTTC. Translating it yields CASSPRTLSYEQYF.

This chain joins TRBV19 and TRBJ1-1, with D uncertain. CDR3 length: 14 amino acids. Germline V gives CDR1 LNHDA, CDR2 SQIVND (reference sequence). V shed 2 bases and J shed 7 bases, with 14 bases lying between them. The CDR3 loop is CASSISETGYEAFF. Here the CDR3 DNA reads TGTGCCAGTAGTATATCCGAGACGGGATATGAAGCTTTCTTT.

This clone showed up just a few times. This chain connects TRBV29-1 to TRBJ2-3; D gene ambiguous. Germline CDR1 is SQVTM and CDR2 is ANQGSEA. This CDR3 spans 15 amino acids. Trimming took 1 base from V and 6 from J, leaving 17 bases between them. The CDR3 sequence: CSVEGAHGIADTQYF. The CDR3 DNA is TGCAGCGTTGAAGGGGCCCATGGAATCGCGGATACGCAGTATTTT.

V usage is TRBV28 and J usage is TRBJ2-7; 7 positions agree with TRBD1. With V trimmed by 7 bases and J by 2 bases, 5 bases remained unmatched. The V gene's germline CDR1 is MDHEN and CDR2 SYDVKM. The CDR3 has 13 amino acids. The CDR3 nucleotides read TGTGCCAGCACCTCGGGACAGACCTACGAGCAGTACTTC. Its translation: CASTSGQTYEQYF.

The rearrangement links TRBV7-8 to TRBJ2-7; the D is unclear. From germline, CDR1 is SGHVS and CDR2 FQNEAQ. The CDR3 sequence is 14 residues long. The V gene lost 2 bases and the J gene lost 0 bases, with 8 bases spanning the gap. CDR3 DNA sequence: TGTGCCAGCAGCTTATTGTACAGCTCCTACGAGCAGTACTTC. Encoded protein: CASSLLYSSYEQYF.

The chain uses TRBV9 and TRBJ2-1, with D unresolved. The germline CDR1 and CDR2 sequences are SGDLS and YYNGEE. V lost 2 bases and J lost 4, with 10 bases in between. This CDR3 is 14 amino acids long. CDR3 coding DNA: TGTGCCAGCAGCGTTCACGCGGAGTACAATGAGCAGTTCTTC. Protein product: CASSVHAEYNEQFF.

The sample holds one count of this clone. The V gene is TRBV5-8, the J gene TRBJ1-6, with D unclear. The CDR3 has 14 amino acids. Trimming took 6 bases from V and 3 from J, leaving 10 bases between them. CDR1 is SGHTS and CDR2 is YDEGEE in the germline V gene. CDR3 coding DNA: TGTGCCAGCACGAGGTCCTACTATAATTCACCCCTCCACTTT. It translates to CASTRSYYNSPLHF.

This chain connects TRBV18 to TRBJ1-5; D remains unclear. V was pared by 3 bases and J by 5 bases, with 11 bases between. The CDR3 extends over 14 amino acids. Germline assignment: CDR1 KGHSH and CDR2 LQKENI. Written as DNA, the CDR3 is TGTGCCAGCTCACCTAGGAGGGATGATCAGCCCCAGCATTTT. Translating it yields CASSPRRDDQPQHF.

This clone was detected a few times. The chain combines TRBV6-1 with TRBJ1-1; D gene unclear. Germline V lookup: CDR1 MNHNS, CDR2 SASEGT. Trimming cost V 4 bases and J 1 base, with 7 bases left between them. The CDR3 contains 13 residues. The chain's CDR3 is CASSASPNTEAFF. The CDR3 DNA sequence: TGTGCCAGCAGTGCGAGTCCGAACACTGAAGCTTTCTTT.

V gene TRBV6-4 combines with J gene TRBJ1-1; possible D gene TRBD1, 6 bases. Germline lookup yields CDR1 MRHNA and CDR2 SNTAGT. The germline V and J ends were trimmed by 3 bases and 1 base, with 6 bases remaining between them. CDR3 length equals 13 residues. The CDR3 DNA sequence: TGTGCCAGCAGTGAGACAGGGAACACTGAAGCTTTCTTT. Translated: CASSETGNTEAFF.

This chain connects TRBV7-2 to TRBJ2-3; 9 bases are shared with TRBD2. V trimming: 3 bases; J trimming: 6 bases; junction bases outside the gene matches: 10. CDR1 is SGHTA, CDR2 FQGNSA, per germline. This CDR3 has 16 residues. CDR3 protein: CASSFFSGGLGDTQYF. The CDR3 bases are TGTGCCAGCAGCTTTTTTAGCGGGGGTCTCGGGGATACGCAGTATTTT.

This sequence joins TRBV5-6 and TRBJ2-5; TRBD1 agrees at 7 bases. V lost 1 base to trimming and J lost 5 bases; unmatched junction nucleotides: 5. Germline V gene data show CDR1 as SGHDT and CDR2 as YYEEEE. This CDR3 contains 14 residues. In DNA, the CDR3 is TGTGCCAGCAGCTTGTATACAGGGGCCGAGACCCAGTACTTC. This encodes CASSLYTGAETQYF.